This T cell receptor beta chain was sequenced in a study of tumor-infiltrating lymphocytes in primary liver carcinoma. Study information: The neoplasms were of stage T1-T3 N0M0, with dimensions of roughly 4.2 to 11 cm across. The number of productive TCRbeta reads per sample ranged from roughly 3.65 to 8 million and was similar across tissue types.

With a constant-region primer, TCR beta cDNA was made from roughly 500 ng of total RNA. Libraries for TCR beta were built through three nested multiplex PCR rounds, which together made up a slightly modified ARM-PCR procedure. Amplification in the first two PCR rounds was performed using TRBV1-TRBV30 forward primers and a C-beta reverse primer for approximately 10 cycles each. TCRdb re-called the multiplex PCR reads with MiXCR, one entry per CDR3 protein. Of 190,000 or so distinct CDR3 sequences in the sample, less than 75% are singletons; the top ten hold around 7.1%. Notes on this clonotype: Its antigen remains unidentified. A much larger clone lies a single base off, so this may be a read error.

Trimming at V came to 1 base and at J to 9 bases, leaving 15 bases not matched to a gene. CDR1 is MNHNS and CDR2 is SASEGT in the germline V gene. CDR3 length: 17 residues. Germline DNA was also extracted, and blood RNA derived from unsorted whole blood. Study findings and constraints: Tumor top-250-clone fraction significantly exceeded that of blood (p = 0.039). Bulk samples went unsorted, so CD4+ and CD8+ repertoires were not compared.

The source is a woman aged 55 to 70 with primary liver carcinoma and hepatitis B virus infection. Sample: peripheral blood. V usage is TRBV6-1 and J usage is TRBJ2-1; 7 bases agree with TRBD2. In DNA, the CDR3 is TGTGCCAGCAGTGAAGGGGCCGGGAGGCCTAAAAGCAGTGAGCAGTTCTTC. Translation: CASSEGAGRPKSSEQFF.